The clone carrying this TCR beta chain was seen at least ten times. No antigen is known for it. The source of the sample is a study of CD8+CD57+ T cells in acquired aplastic anemia. Study summary: Sorted CD4+ plus CD8+ cells gave DNA averaging approximately 3.2 ug. Study outcomes and limitations: Patients and controls shared about 30 CD8+ CDR3 sequences. For CD8+ Simpson's diversity, patients and controls showed no significant difference.

Patients chosen for sequencing had CD8+CD57+ cells that had expanded, as shown by flow cytometry. Therapy had not been given to patients before blood sampling. There are 13 residues in the CDR3. CDR1 is SEHNR, CDR2 FQNEAQ, per germline (reference sequence). V was shortened by 5 bases and J by 4 bases, with 11 bases between the two germline ends. The use of genomic DNA as template underpinned the TCR beta VDJ and CDR3 profiling. Using its own MiXCR run on the reads, TCRdb lists one record per CDR3 protein. This table holds roughly 80,000 distinct CDR3 sequences, about 70% found once. Sequencing input: sorted CD4+, CD8+, or CD8+CD57+ T cells (not recorded which) from PBMCs. The chain recombines TRBV7-9 with TRBJ1-1; D call uncertain. This clonotype was sampled from a human donor with aplastic anemia. This CDR3 is CASSQQRVTEAFF. DNA for the CDR3: TGTGCCAGCAGCCAACAGCGGGTCACTGAAGCTTTCTTT.